These T cell receptor beta chains were read from a single sample in a study of molecular identifiers for immune sequencing clone quantification. One entry per CDR3 protein results from TCRdb running MiXCR on the PCR reads. The repertoire consists of around 460,000 distinct CDR3 sequences, with 25% occurring once and the leading ten covering roughly 0.79%. Specimen: naive CD8+ T cells from blood, with Jurkat cell RNA spiked in. The receptors originated from a human donor in good health. Some libraries in this study had Jurkat cell RNA spiked in. Both conserved end residues are part of each CDR3. The D gene is left open where the match is weak. Expanded clones are given a class, and other clones once, few, many or no size at all.

d_gene	j_gene	v_gene	abundance	CDR3aa	CDR3nt
TRBD2	TRBJ2-3	TRBV29-1	few	CSVPEGGRTDTQYF	TGCAGCGTTCCGGAGGGAGGGCGCACAGATACGCAGTATTTT
.	TRBJ1-1	TRBV5-4	few	CASSFSRFGPEAFF	TGTGCCAGCAGCTTTAGCAGGTTCGGCCCTGAAGCTTTCTTT
TRBD2	TRBJ2-7	TRBV27	few	CASSLSASGGNEQYF	TGTGCCAGCAGTTTATCGGCTAGCGGGGGGAACGAGCAGTACTTC
TRBD2	TRBJ2-3	TRBV4-3	many	CASSHAGGRGQYF	TGCGCCAGCAGCCACGCGGGGGGCCGTGGGCAGTATTTT
.	TRBJ2-3	TRBV24-1	many	CATAHSRADTQYF	TGTGCCACCGCTCATTCCAGGGCAGATACGCAGTATTTT
.	TRBJ1-4	TRBV5-4	many	CASSLDGNPLITTNEKLFF	TGTGCCAGCAGCTTGGACGGGAACCCTCTTATTACAACTAATGAAAAACTGTTTTTT
TRBD1	TRBJ2-5	TRBV6-5	.	CASSYDQGANKETQYF	TGTGCCAGCAGTTACGATCAGGGGGCCAATAAAGAGACCCAGTACTTC
.	TRBJ2-7	TRBV19	.	CTSSVTEGSYEQYF	TGTACCAGTAGTGTGACGGAGGGCTCCTACGAGCAGTACTTC
TRBD2	TRBJ2-3	TRBV7-7	.	CASSPQGLAGVDTQYF	TGTGCTAGCAGCCCGCAGGGACTAGCGGGAGTGGATACGCAGTATTTT
.	TRBJ2-1	TRBV20-1	.	CSAVPTRYNEQFF	TGCAGTGCCGTGCCTACCAGATACAATGAGCAGTTCTTC
.	TRBJ2-7	TRBV10-3	few	CAISEERAPYEQYF	TGTGCCATCAGTGAGGAGCGGGCGCCCTACGAGCAGTACTTC
TRBD1	TRBJ2-7	TRBV18	few	CASSPNLPGTVTYEQYF	TGTGCCAGTTCACCCAATCTCCCCGGGACAGTCACCTACGAGCAGTACTTC
.	TRBJ1-1	TRBV12-3/TRBV12-4	.	CASSPFGLTGGFF	TGTGCCAGCAGCCCCTTTGGGTTAACTGGGGGTTTCTTT
.	TRBJ1-5	TRBV6-6	many	CASSSGTTTPPQHF	TGTGCCAGCAGCTCCGGGACAACCACCCCGCCCCAGCATTTT
.	TRBJ2-1	TRBV19	.	CASSIRPMNYNEQFF	TGTGCCAGTAGTATCCGTCCCATGAACTACAATGAGCAGTTCTTC
.	TRBJ2-1	TRBV28	.	CASSGVRGGNEQFF	TGTGCCAGCAGTGGGGTAAGAGGAGGGAATGAGCAGTTCTTC
.	TRBJ2-3	TRBV19	few	CASSIAGRARTDTQYF	TGTGCCAGTAGTATAGCTGGCAGGGCGAGGACAGATACGCAGTATTTT
TRBD1	TRBJ1-1	TRBV6-1	.	CASSEGQGYTEAFF	TGTGCCAGCAGCGAGGGACAGGGTTATACTGAAGCTTTCTTT
.	TRBJ2-7	TRBV9	.	CASSVAMTPNDEQYF	TGTGCCAGCAGCGTAGCTATGACTCCGAACGACGAGCAGTACTTC
TRBD1	TRBJ2-3	TRBV29-1	many	CSVDQGAKDTQYF	TGCAGCGTTGACCAGGGGGCCAAAGATACGCAGTATTTT
.	TRBJ1-4	TRBV4-3	.	CASGQDAESNEKLFF	TGCGCCAGCGGCCAAGATGCGGAATCGAATGAAAAACTGTTTTTT
TRBD2	TRBJ2-5	TRBV28	.	CASRRAGGGETQYF	TGTGCCAGCAGAAGAGCGGGAGGGGGAGAGACCCAGTACTTC
.	TRBJ1-5	TRBV5-6	many	CASSLVPGAGNQPQHF	TGTGCCAGCAGCTTGGTCCCAGGGGCAGGCAATCAGCCCCAGCATTTT
TRBD2	TRBJ2-1	TRBV7-6	.	CASSPGLAGQYNEQFF	TGTGCCAGCAGCCCGGGACTAGCGGGACAGTACAATGAGCAGTTCTTC
TRBD2	TRBJ2-1	TRBV19	many	CASSSFGLAGGEQFF	TGTGCCAGTAGTAGCTTCGGACTAGCGGGAGGTGAGCAGTTCTTC
.	TRBJ2-3	TRBV19	few	CASSIMSGGTDTQYF	TGTGCCAGTAGTATCATGTCGGGGGGCACAGATACGCAGTATTTT
TRBD2	TRBJ2-3	TRBV20-1	many	CSARVDSGGPSTDTQYF	TGCAGTGCTAGAGTTGATAGCGGGGGGCCTAGCACAGATACGCAGTATTTT
.	TRBJ2-4	TRBV5-6	.	CASSLVSFGGNIQYF	TGTGCCAGCAGCTTGGTCTCCTTTGGGGGAAACATTCAGTACTTC
.	TRBJ1-1	TRBV6-5	.	CTNSYSGNGNTAAFF	TGTACCAACAGTTACTCAGGGAACGGGAACACTGCCGCTTTCTTT
.	TRBJ2-7	TRBV4-1	.	CASSPRDTNSYEQYF	TGCGCCAGCAGCCCACGGGACACCAACTCCTACGAGCAGTACTTC
TRBD1	TRBJ1-5	TRBV4-3	few	CASSQDWTGGGQPQHF	TGCGCCAGCAGCCAAGATTGGACAGGGGGAGGTCAGCCCCAGCATTTT
.	TRBJ1-1	TRBV28	many	CASSARVNTEAFF	TGTGCCAGCAGTGCCAGGGTGAACACTGAAGCTTTCTTT
.	TRBJ1-1	TRBV7-8	few	CASSLKSQGHTEAFF	TGTGCCAGCAGCTTAAAAAGTCAGGGCCACACTGAAGCTTTCTTT
.	TRBJ1-3	TRBV12-3/TRBV12-4	few	CASSFWGFSGNTIYF	TGTGCCAGCAGTTTCTGGGGATTCTCTGGAAACACCATATATTTT
TRBD2	TRBJ2-5	TRBV7-9	many	CASSTTSGYEETQYF	TGTGCCAGCAGCACGACTAGCGGTTACGAAGAGACCCAGTACTTC
.	TRBJ1-6	TRBV20-1	few	CSACGPGAGNSPLHF	TGCAGTGCTTGTGGGCCGGGGGCAGGGAATTCACCCCTCCACTTT